These T cell receptor beta chains were read from a single sample in a study of control samples from healthy donors and cancer patients. Only in-frame clones appear in the TCRdb table, and some are missing; sequencing was by immunoSEQ multiplex PCR. The table records about 94,000 clones, 90% of them present only once. Sample: blood. The receptors here all came from a woman between 18 and 29 years old in good health. Each CDR3 is given with its conserved first and last residue.

v_call: TRBV3-1/TRBV3-2
cdr3_length: 12
j_call: TRBJ2-2
cdr3_aa: CASSPNLGELFF

v_call: TRBV5-1
cdr3_length: 16
j_call: TRBJ2-5
cdr3_aa: CASSLLPLEAGETQYF

v_call: TRBV7-9
cdr3_length: 15
j_call: TRBJ2-7
cdr3_aa: CASRSIQGSRVEQYF

v_call: TRBV7-2
cdr3_length: 13
j_call: TRBJ1-1
cdr3_aa: CASSPFILTEAFF

v_call: TRBV5-1
cdr3_length: 14
j_call: TRBJ1-4
cdr3_aa: CASQRDAANEKLFF

v_call: TRBV2
cdr3_length: 13
j_call: TRBJ2-5
cdr3_aa: CASSSGFQETQYF

v_call: TRBV6-2/TRBV6-3
cdr3_length: 15
j_call: TRBJ1-4
cdr3_aa: CASTPEGRGGEKLFF

v_call: TRBV4-1
cdr3_length: 14
j_call: TRBJ1-2
cdr3_aa: CASSQGWGGDGYTF

v_call: TRBV6-6
cdr3_length: 14
j_call: TRBJ1-5
cdr3_aa: CASSYSWSNQPQHF

v_call: TRBV4-1
cdr3_length: 12
j_call: TRBJ2-7
cdr3_aa: CASSQGADEQYF

v_call: TRBV6-5
cdr3_length: 16
j_call: TRBJ1-2
cdr3_aa: CASSYSLGTSNYGYTF

v_call: TRBV5-6
cdr3_length: 12
j_call: TRBJ2-3
cdr3_aa: CASSENTDTQYF

v_call: TRBV2
cdr3_length: 17
j_call: TRBJ2-1
cdr3_aa: CASSESGGALLYNEQFF

v_call: TRBV27
cdr3_length: 12
j_call: TRBJ2-3
cdr3_aa: CASSPTGTAQYF

v_call: TRBV2
cdr3_length: 13
j_call: TRBJ1-2
cdr3_aa: CASSRDPNYGYTF

v_call: TRBV7-9
cdr3_length: 15
j_call: TRBJ1-1
cdr3_aa: CASSLTGTHYVGAFF

v_call: TRBV4-2
cdr3_length: 18
j_call: TRBJ2-1
cdr3_aa: CASSQDGVAGSSYNEQFF

v_call: TRBV6-6
cdr3_length: 13
j_call: TRBJ1-2
cdr3_aa: CASSDGTGGGYTF

v_call: TRBV5-1
cdr3_length: 15
j_call: TRBJ1-2
cdr3_aa: CASSLEGGKPYGYTF

v_call: TRBV6-5
cdr3_length: 15
j_call: TRBJ2-2
cdr3_aa: CASSYRGTNTGELFF

v_call: TRBV7-3
cdr3_length: 9
j_call: TRBJ1-2
cdr3_aa: CASSPPMTF

v_call: TRBV6-1
cdr3_length: 20
j_call: TRBJ2-2
cdr3_aa: CASSGAGTSGGAEATGELFF

v_call: TRBV5-5
cdr3_length: 15
j_call: TRBJ1-5
cdr3_aa: CASSYGDRPNQPQHF

v_call: TRBV25-1
cdr3_length: 11
j_call: TRBJ2-1
cdr3_aa: CASSDYNEQFF

v_call: TRBV7-9
cdr3_length: 16
j_call: TRBJ2-2
cdr3_aa: CASSLGTDLSTGELFF

v_call: TRBV4-1
cdr3_length: 13
j_call: TRBJ1-4
cdr3_aa: CASSRGADEKLFF

v_call: TRBV12-3/TRBV12-4
cdr3_length: 13
j_call: TRBJ1-1
cdr3_aa: CASSLIAGGEAFF